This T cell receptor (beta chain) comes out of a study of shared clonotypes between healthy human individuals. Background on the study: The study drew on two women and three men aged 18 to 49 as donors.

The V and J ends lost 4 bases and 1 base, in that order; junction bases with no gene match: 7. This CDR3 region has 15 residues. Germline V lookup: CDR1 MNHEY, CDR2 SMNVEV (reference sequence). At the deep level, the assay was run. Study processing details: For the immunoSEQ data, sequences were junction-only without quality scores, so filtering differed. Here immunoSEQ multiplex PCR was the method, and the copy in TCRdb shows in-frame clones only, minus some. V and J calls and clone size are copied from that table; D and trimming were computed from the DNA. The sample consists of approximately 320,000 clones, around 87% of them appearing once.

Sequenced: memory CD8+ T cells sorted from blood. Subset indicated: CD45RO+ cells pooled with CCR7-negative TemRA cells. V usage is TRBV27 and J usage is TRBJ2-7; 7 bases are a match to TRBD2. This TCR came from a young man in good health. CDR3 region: CASSYLADFSYEQYF. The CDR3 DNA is TGTGCCAGCAGTTACCTAGCGGATTTTTCCTACGAGCAGTACTTC.